This TCR beta chain came from a study of blood T cell repertoires in COVID-19. On the study more broadly: In each case, the material was cDNA or gDNA derived from T cells, B-cell-depleted T cells, or PBMCs.

Researchers sorted participants into cohorts using their self-reported clinical history. The method was immunoSEQ multiplex PCR; TCRdb's version includes in-frame clones alone and lacks a portion of them. The table includes 150,000 or so clones, nearly 80% detected once. Specimen: PBMCs or T cells enriched from blood (not recorded which). This receptor was obtained from a woman aged 45-65 years who had recovered from COVID-19.

The chain's CDR3 is CASSLDRTEAFF. CDR3 nucleotides: TGCGCCAGCAGCTTGGATCGCACTGAAGCTTTCTTT. V is TRBV5-1 and J is TRBJ1-1; D gene unclear. CDR3 size: 12 residues. Trimming left V 0 bases short and J 4 bases short, with 4 bases between. Germline CDR1 and CDR2: SGHRS and YFSETQ.